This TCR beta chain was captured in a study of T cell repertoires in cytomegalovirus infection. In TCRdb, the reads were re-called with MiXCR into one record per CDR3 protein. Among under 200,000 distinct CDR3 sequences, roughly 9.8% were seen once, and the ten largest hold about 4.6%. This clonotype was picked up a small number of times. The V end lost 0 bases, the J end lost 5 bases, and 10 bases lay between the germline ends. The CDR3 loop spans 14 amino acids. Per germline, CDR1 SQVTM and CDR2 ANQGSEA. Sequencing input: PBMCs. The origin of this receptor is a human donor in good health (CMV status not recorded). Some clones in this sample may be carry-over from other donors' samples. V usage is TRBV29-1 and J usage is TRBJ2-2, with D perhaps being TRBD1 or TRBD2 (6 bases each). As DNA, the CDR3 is TGCAGCGTTGAAGAGAGGGGGGAGACCGGGGAGCTGTTTTTT. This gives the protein CSVEERGETGELFF.